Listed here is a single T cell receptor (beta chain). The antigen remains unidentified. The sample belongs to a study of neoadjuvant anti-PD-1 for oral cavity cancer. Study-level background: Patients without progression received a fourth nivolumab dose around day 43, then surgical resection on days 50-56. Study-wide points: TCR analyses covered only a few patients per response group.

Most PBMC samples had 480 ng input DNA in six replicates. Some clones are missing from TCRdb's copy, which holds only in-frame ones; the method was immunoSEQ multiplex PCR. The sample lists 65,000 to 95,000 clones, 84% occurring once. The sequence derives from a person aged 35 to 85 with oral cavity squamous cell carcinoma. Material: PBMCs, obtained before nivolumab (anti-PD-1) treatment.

The CDR3 here is CASSFGGMREKLFF. The CDR3 region has the DNA TGTGCCAGCAGCTTTGGGGGGATGAGGGAAAAACTGTTTTTT. The chain links TRBV5-6 to TRBJ1-4, with D possibly TRBD1 on 5 matching bases. This CDR3 is built from 14 residues. Germline V gene lookup returns CDR1 SGHDT and CDR2 YYEEEE. V lost 2 bases to trimming and J lost 8 bases, with 13 bases between them.